The 26 T cell receptor beta chains below come from one sample, sequenced in a study of blood T cell repertoires in COVID-19. Sequencing was performed with immunoSEQ multiplex PCR; in TCRdb, only in-frame clones are kept and a portion is missing. The profile shows about 53,000 clones, roughly 79% of them singletons. Sequenced input: peripheral blood. The origin of the receptors is a woman of 80 years or more with COVID-19, enrolled during active disease.

The chain carries TRBV27 and TRBJ1-2, with D possibly being TRBD1 (5 bases). CDR1 MNHEY and CDR2 SMNVEV come from the germline V gene (reference sequence). The V gene lost 5 bases and the J gene lost 2 bases, with 9 bases spanning the gap. This CDR3 is built from 13 residues. DNA of the CDR3: TGTGCCAGCAGTCCTGGGGGGAACTATGGCTACACCTTC. Amino acid sequence: CASSPGGNYGYTF.

The CDR3 loop reads CASSERLAGGSEQYF. CDR3 DNA: TGTGCCAGCAGTGAAAGGCTAGCGGGAGGATCCGAGCAGTACTTC. The chain recombines TRBV6-1 with TRBJ2-7; 11 positions agree with TRBD2. The V and J ends lost 2 bases and 6 bases, in that order; junction bases with no gene match: 6. The CDR3 consists of 15 residues. Germline CDR1 is MNHNS and CDR2 is SASEGT.

The rearrangement uses TRBV11-2 and TRBJ2-5; TRBD2 is a possible D gene (7 bases). Germline values: CDR1 SGHAT, CDR2 FQNNGV. There are 14 residues in the CDR3. Trimming removed 3 bases from V and 5 bases from J, with 13 bases in between. The DNA of the CDR3 is TGTGCCAGCAGCTTTGACGGGGGGCTGGAGACCCAGTACTTC. This translates into CASSFDGGLETQYF.

The chain combines TRBV18 with TRBJ2-5, with D tentatively TRBD2 (5 bases). V was trimmed by 6 bases and J by 5 bases, leaving 16 bases between them. CDR3 length equals 14 residues. Germline CDR1 reads KGHSH; CDR2 reads LQKENI. The CDR3 loop is CASSVKGGGETQYF. CDR3 coding DNA: TGTGCCAGCTCGGTCAAAGGAGGTGGTGAGACCCAGTACTTC.

The V call is TRBV28, the J call TRBJ1-2, with D perhaps matching TRBD1 (5 bases). This CDR3 region has 14 residues. V lost 2 bases and J 2 bases, leaving 9 bases between the germline ends. The germline CDR1 and CDR2 sequences are MDHEN and SYDVKM. The CDR3 reads CASSLAQGNYGYTF. The CDR3 DNA reads TGTGCCAGCAGTTTAGCTCAGGGAAACTATGGCTACACCTTC.

The CDR3 DNA sequence: TGCAGCGTTGCCGAACTAGCGGGAGGGAGTGTCGCCGGGGAGCTGTTTTTT. Its protein product is CSVAELAGGSVAGELFF. The genes are TRBV29-1 and TRBJ2-2; 13 nucleotides match TRBD2. The trim removed 4 bases at V and 6 bases at J, leaving 11 bases unmatched. This CDR3 has 17 residues. The germline gives CDR1 SQVTM, CDR2 ANQGSEA.

J is TRBJ2-7 and V is TRBV19, with D possibly TRBD1 on 6 matching bases. The germline V gene encodes CDR1 LNHDA and CDR2 SQIVND (reference sequence). This CDR3 spans 17 amino acids. Deletions cut 5 bases from V and 2 bases from J, with 22 bases between. The CDR3 region is CASSGKLGTLMAYEQYF. In DNA, the CDR3 is TGTGCCAGTAGTGGAAAGCTGGGGACACTGATGGCCTACGAGCAGTACTTC.

The CDR3 protein is CATSDGLAGVGEQFF. CDR3 sequence (DNA): TGTGCCACCAGTGATGGTCTAGCGGGAGTGGGTGAGCAGTTCTTC. J is TRBJ2-1 and V is TRBV24-1, with 10 bases aligning to TRBD2. CDR3 size: 15 residues. The germline V gene encodes CDR1 KGHDR and CDR2 SFDVKD. V was clipped by 3 bases and J by 9 bases; unmatched bases: 7.

The chain couples TRBV3-1 (or the pseudogene TRBV3-2) to TRBJ2-1; 8 positions match TRBD2. CDR1 and CDR2 from the germline V gene are LGHDT and YNNKEL (reference sequence). Trimming at V came to 1 base and at J to 0 bases, leaving 14 bases not matched to a gene. The CDR3 consists of 20 residues. CDR3 sequence reads: CASSQVGGGGAGVSYNEQFF. Written as DNA, the CDR3 is TGTGCCAGCAGCCAAGTCGGGGGTGGGGGAGCGGGAGTCTCCTACAATGAGCAGTTCTTC.

This CDR3 is CASSLSGTGSYEQYF. CDR3 in DNA: TGTGCCAGCAGCCTGAGCGGGACAGGGAGCTACGAGCAGTACTTC. The chain links TRBV7-2 to TRBJ2-7, with TRBD1 identical over 9 bases. This CDR3 has 15 residues. CDR1 and CDR2 from the germline V gene are SGHTA and FQGNSA. V lost 5 bases, J lost 3 bases, and 8 bases stayed unmatched.

The chain uses TRBV12-3 or TRBV12-4 and TRBJ2-7; a possible D gene is TRBD2 (5 bases). Between the trimmed V and J ends, which lost 8 bases and 0 bases, there was a span of 11 bases. The CDR3 extends over 13 amino acids. CDR3 bases: TGTGCCAGCCAGCGGCAGAACTCCTACGAGCAGTACTTC. As protein: CASQRQNSYEQYF.

The rearrangement joins TRBV7-3 to TRBJ2-2; 9 bases are a match to TRBD2. The V gene end was trimmed by 2 bases and the J gene end by 9 bases; junction bases not matched to a gene: 7. The CDR3 runs 15 residues. CDR1 and CDR2 from the germline V gene are SGHTA and FQGTGA. For the CDR3, the DNA is TGTGCCAGCAGCTTACAGGCTAGCGGGACGAGGGAGCTGTTTTTT. Translating gives CASSLQASGTRELFF. The entire variable domain, with the rest obtained from reference TRBV7-3 and TRBJ2-2, is as follows: GAGVSQTPSNKVTEKGKYVELRCDPISGHTALYWYRQSLGQGPEFLIYFQGTGAADDSGLPNDRFFAVRPEGSVSTLKIQRTERGDSAVYLCASSLQASGTRELFFGEGSRLTVL.

The chain recombines TRBV30 with TRBJ2-1; D is possibly TRBD2 (5 bases). This CDR3 has 14 amino acids. V was trimmed by 2 bases and J by 5 bases, leaving 13 bases between them. Per germline, CDR1 GTSNPN and CDR2 SVGIG (reference sequence). CDR3 in DNA: TGTGCCTGGAGTCTGGGTCTGGGAGACAATGAGCAGTTCTTC. Residues: CAWSLGLGDNEQFF.

The rearrangement links TRBV11-2 to TRBJ2-2, with D unresolved. The CDR3 covers 15 residues. Germline-derived CDR1 and CDR2 are SGHAT and FQNNGV. Trimming left V 4 bases short and J 6 bases short, with 15 bases between. CDR3 sequence: CASSSEVQASGELFF. CDR3 DNA sequence: TGTGCCAGCAGCTCAGAGGTCCAGGCTTCCGGGGAGCTGTTTTTT.

The genes are TRBV6-2 or TRBV6-3 and TRBJ2-7, with TRBD2 identical over 7 bases. The trim removed 6 bases at V and 2 bases at J, leaving 7 bases unmatched. The CDR3 covers 14 residues. Germline-derived CDR1 and CDR2 are MNHEY and SVGEGT. This CDR3 is CASSQKRDPYEQYF. The CDR3 DNA is TGTGCCAGCAGCCAAAAGCGGGACCCCTACGAGCAGTACTTC.

The chain employs TRBV20-1 and TRBJ2-7, with unresolved D. V was clipped by 3 bases and J by 6 bases, with 9 bases between them. This CDR3 region has 11 residues. Germline CDR1 DFQATT, CDR2 SNEGSKA (reference sequence). The DNA of the CDR3 is TGCAGTGCTAGTGGGCAATCCGAGCAGTACTTC. As protein: CSASGQSEQYF.

The V and J genes are TRBV7-8 and TRBJ2-2; D gene uncertain. Trimming cost V 6 bases and J 8 bases, with 10 bases left between them. This CDR3 has 12 amino acids. The germline CDR1 and CDR2 sequences are SGHVS and FQNEAQ. The CDR3 DNA is TGTGCCAGCAGTTCGCACGGGGGGGAGCTGTTTTTT. Encoded protein: CASSSHGGELFF.

The genes are TRBV18 and TRBJ2-3, with 10 bases fitting TRBD1. CDR3 length equals 15 residues. Germline V CDR1 and CDR2: KGHSH, LQKENI. Trimming at V came to 3 bases and at J to 1 base, leaving 1 base not matched to a gene. This CDR3 reads CASSPGTGGTDTQYF. The CDR3 nucleotides read TGTGCCAGCTCACCGGGGACAGGGGGCACAGATACGCAGTATTTT. The full variable domain, in which reference TRBV18 and TRBJ2-3 provide the parts outside the CDR3, is NAGVMQNPRHLVRRRGQEARLRCSPMKGHSHVYWYRQLPEEGLKFMVYLQKENIIDESGMPKERFSAEFPKEGPSILRIQQVVRGDSAAYFCASSPGTGGTDTQYFGPGTRLTVL.

This clone was seen just once. The chain has TRBV2 and TRBJ2-2; 7 bases match TRBD1. The CDR3 spans 15 residues. CDR1 SNHLY and CDR2 FYNNEI come from the germline V gene. With V trimmed by 11 bases and J by 5 bases, 14 bases remained unmatched. CDR3 amino acids: CAAKPRDSFTGELFF. The CDR3 nucleotides are TGTGCCGCCAAGCCCAGGGACAGCTTTACCGGGGAGCTGTTTTTT.

This chain links TRBV9 with TRBJ2-3; D may be TRBD2 (6 bases). Per germline, CDR1 SGDLS and CDR2 YYNGEE. This CDR3 spans 15 amino acids. Trimming stripped 0 bases from V and 2 bases from J, with 10 bases between. Written as DNA, the CDR3 is TGTGCCAGCAGCGTAGTCGGCGGGAACACAGATACGCAGTATTTT. This gives the protein CASSVVGGNTDTQYF.

The rearrangement links TRBV3-1 (or the pseudogene TRBV3-2) to TRBJ2-7, with 7 bases aligning to TRBD2. The ends lost 1 base at V and 6 bases at J; junction bases unmatched: 6. The germline CDR1 and CDR2 sequences are LGHDT and YNNKEL (reference sequence). This CDR3 is built from 14 residues. DNA of the CDR3: TGTGCCAGCAGCCAAGGACTAGCTGGGGGCGAGCAGTACTTC. It encodes CASSQGLAGGEQYF.

The V and J genes are TRBV2 and TRBJ1-3; 7 bases align to TRBD1. The ends lost 3 bases at V and 2 bases at J; junction bases unmatched: 4. There are 15 residues in the CDR3. Germline V gene sequence: CDR1 SNHLY, CDR2 FYNNEI. In nucleotides, the CDR3 is TGTGCCAGCAGTGAGTGGCAGGGGGCTGGAAACACCATATATTTT. Translated: CASSEWQGAGNTIYF.

The sample holds one count of this clone. The chain carries TRBV3-1 (or the pseudogene TRBV3-2) and TRBJ1-1; D is unclear. Trimming cost V 7 bases and J 1 base, with 10 bases left between them. Germline loops: CDR1 LGHDT, CDR2 YNNKEL (reference sequence). There are 13 residues in the CDR3. The CDR3 region has the DNA TGTGCCAGCACCTGGTCGGGGAACACTGAAGCTTTCTTT. Its protein is CASTWSGNTEAFF.

The V and J genes are TRBV29-1 and TRBJ2-2; possible D gene TRBD1, 6 bases. Trimming stripped 4 bases from V and 2 bases from J, with 11 bases between. This CDR3 region has 14 residues. The germline gives CDR1 SQVTM, CDR2 ANQGSEA. The CDR3, as DNA: TGCAGCGTTGTAGACGGGACAAACACCGGGGAGCTGTTTTTT. This codes for CSVVDGTNTGELFF.

CDR3 sequence: CASSQEQGAVGELFF. CDR3 nucleotide sequence: TGTGCCAGCAGTCAGGAGCAGGGGGCCGTTGGGGAGCTGTTTTTT. The genes are TRBV6-4 and TRBJ2-2, with 8 bases that match TRBD1. This CDR3 spans 15 amino acids. In germline, CDR1 is MRHNA, CDR2 SNTAGT. Trimming took 5 bases from V and 8 from J; bases not matched to a gene: 10.

The table lists this clone with a few counts. The chain recombines TRBV6-5 with TRBJ2-3; D is unclear. Trimming stripped 6 bases from V and 0 bases from J, with 7 bases between. The V gene's germline CDR1 is MNHEY and CDR2 SVGAGI. The CDR3 extends over 13 amino acids. Here the CDR3 DNA reads TGTGCCAGCAGGGTGGCTAGCACAGATACGCAGTATTTT. Its protein is CASRVASTDTQYF.